Sequencing of this TCR beta chain was carried out in a study of blood T cell repertoires in COVID-19. Study details: Sources were T cells, B-cell-depleted T cells, or PBMCs; the material itself was cDNA or gDNA.

V lost 5 bases to trimming and J lost 5 bases; unmatched junction nucleotides: 7. Germline V gene sequence: CDR1 MNHEY, CDR2 SVGAGI. The CDR3 runs 15 residues. This clone was seen only once. Seattle cases were enrolled at active infection and followed longitudinally. Original methodology: Amplification of reference gene primers provided the estimated nucleated cell counts. Libraries were prepared by immunoSEQ multiplex PCR; TCRdb keeps only in-frame clonotypes and omits some of them. D and trimming come from the DNA, and the V and J calls and clone size come from that table. The sample lists approximately 110,000 clones, approximately 89% occurring once.

J is TRBJ2-5 and V is TRBV6-5; 11 bases fit TRBD2. Sequenced sample: peripheral blood. This TCR came from a woman older than 75 with COVID-19, enrolled during active disease. The CDR3 here is CASSPLAGGLETQYF. DNA for the CDR3: TGTGCCAGCAGTCCCTTAGCGGGAGGGCTGGAGACCCAGTACTTC.